This T cell receptor beta chain was retrieved from a study of blood T cell repertoires in COVID-19. The data were produced by immunoSEQ multiplex PCR, yet TCRdb's version contains in-frame clones alone and is incomplete. This table holds over 200,000 clones, around 92% found once. The length of the CDR3 is 14 residues. Germline loops: CDR1 LNHDA, CDR2 SQIVND (reference sequence). Trimming took 1 base from V and 8 from J, leaving 14 bases between them. The receptor's source is a young adult with COVID-19, enrolled during active disease. The chain has TRBV19 and TRBJ1-2, with a weak D call TRBD1 (6 bases). The sequenced sample was peripheral blood. The CDR3 here is CASSIVVRGSGYTF. CDR3 sequence (DNA): TGTGCCAGTAGTATAGTCGTCAGGGGAAGCGGCTACACCTTC.